The 30 T cell receptor beta chains below all came from one sample that was sequenced in a study of blood T cells in healthy people across ages. Primers used in a second PCR of about 7 to 12 cycles were a sample-barcoded 5' primer and a J-beta primer mix. TCRdb reanalysed the 5' RACE reads using MiXCR and keeps one entry per CDR3 protein. The sample records about 1.6 million distinct CDR3 sequences, roughly 32% being singletons. The sample comprised blood. The receptor source for this set is a woman aged 25-40 years in good health.

This clonotype was seen many times. The genes are TRBV20-1 and TRBJ2-1; maybe TRBD1 (6 bases). Per germline, CDR1 DFQATT and CDR2 SNEGSKA (reference sequence). Trimming pared 3 bases from V and 7 bases from J, leaving 7 bases between. CDR3 size: 11 residues. The CDR3, as DNA: TGCAGTGCTAGCGACAGGAATGAGCAGTTCTTC. As protein: CSASDRNEQFF.

This clonotype was seen a handful of times. This sequence joins TRBV6-6 and TRBJ1-2, with 12 bases matching TRBD1. CDR1 is MNHNY, CDR2 SVGAGI, per germline (reference sequence). The CDR3 is made up of 14 amino acids. V shed 6 bases and J 6 bases; nucleotides not matched to a gene: 5. The CDR3 loop is CASRRDRGQDGYTF. CDR3 coding DNA: TGTGCCAGCAGGCGGGACAGGGGGCAGGATGGCTACACCTTC.

This clonotype came up a few times. The rearrangement joins TRBV9 to TRBJ2-3; TRBD2 matches 10 bases. This CDR3 has 15 residues. The ends lost 3 bases at V and 5 bases at J; junction bases unmatched: 6. Looked up from germline, CDR1 is SGDLS and CDR2 is YYNGEE. DNA of the CDR3: TGTGCCAGCAGCGCGTATAGCGGGGGGCAAGATACGCAGTATTTT. As protein: CASSAYSGGQDTQYF.

The chain uses TRBV28 and TRBJ1-4; D gene ambiguous. Germline V gives CDR1 MDHEN, CDR2 SYDVKM. The CDR3 runs 16 residues. The ends were cut back, 3 bases at V and 2 bases at J, with 13 bases in the middle. The CDR3 here is CASSLGSRLTNEKLFF. DNA for the CDR3: TGTGCCAGCAGTTTGGGGTCGCGGCTCACTAATGAAAAACTGTTTTTT.

A word on this clonotype: Its ends do not fully match the called genes, so a read error is possible. This chain connects TRBV6-1 to TRBJ2-5; D unclear. The J call is in doubt because the DNA end fits TRBJ2-7 better. This CDR3 has 14 amino acids. Germline V gene data show CDR1 as MNHNS and CDR2 as SASEGT. In DNA form, the CDR3 reads TGTGCCACCAGTGAACTCAGAGACGCCCACGAGCAGTACTTC. Translated, it gives CATSELRDAHEQYF.

The chain combines TRBV4-1 with TRBJ1-2; possible D gene TRBD1, 6 bases. There are 16 residues in the CDR3. With 0 bases removed from V and 4 bases from J, the gap between germline ends came to 15 bases. Germline lookup yields CDR1 MGHRA and CDR2 YSYEKL. CDR3 coding DNA: TGCGCCAGCAGCCAAGATACAGGGACGAATACCTATGGCTACACCTTC. Amino acid sequence: CASSQDTGTNTYGYTF.

This clonotype was observed once. The chain has TRBV27 and TRBJ2-1; 7 bases align to TRBD2. The V gene's germline CDR1 is MNHEY and CDR2 SMNVEV (reference sequence). Germline trimming cut 6 bases from V and 4 bases from J; bases unmatched to any gene: 21. The CDR3 is 19 residues long. CDR3 region: CASSSTSSSKRRGYNEQFF. CDR3 bases: TGTGCCAGCAGCTCTACCTCGTCCAGCAAAAGGCGGGGGTACAATGAGCAGTTCTTC.

The sample holds a few counts of this clonotype. The chain uses TRBV10-3 and TRBJ2-5; 7 bases are shared with TRBD2. J was trimmed by 2 bases and V by 8 bases; bases with no gene match: 8. The CDR3 sequence is 14 residues long. CDR1 is ENHRY, CDR2 SYGVKD, per germline. In DNA, the CDR3 is TGTGCCATCGGGGATCGGGGACTACAAGAGACCCAGTACTTC. Translated, it gives CAIGDRGLQETQYF.

The chain recombines TRBV11-3 with TRBJ2-1, with a possible D match to TRBD2 (5 bases). V shed 2 bases and J shed 9 bases, with 11 bases lying between them. This CDR3 has 13 amino acids. Germline CDR1 SGHNT, CDR2 YENEEA. For the CDR3, the DNA is TGTGCCAGCAGCTTATTAGGAGGCAGTGAGCAGTTCTTC. It encodes CASSLLGGSEQFF.

This clonotype occurred a few times. The chain carries TRBV29-1 and TRBJ1-2; D possibly corresponds to TRBD1 (5 bases). The CDR3 is 11 amino acids. Germline CDR1 reads SQVTM; CDR2 reads ANQGSEA. This CDR3 reads CRGGDEYGYTF. The DNA of the CDR3 is TGCAGGGGAGGGGATGAGTATGGCTACACCTTC.

The chain uses TRBV9 and TRBJ2-6; D not certain. CDR1 SGDLS and CDR2 YYNGEE come from the germline V gene. CDR3 length: 16 residues. The V end lost 0 bases, the J end lost 1 base, and 8 bases lay between the germline ends. CDR3: CASSVVPRSGANVLTF. The DNA of the CDR3 is TGTGCCAGCAGCGTAGTTCCCAGGTCTGGGGCCAACGTCCTGACTTTC.

The chain combines TRBV7-3 with TRBJ2-5; possibly TRBD1 or TRBD2 for D (5 bases each). The end of the DNA aligns better with TRBJ2-7, so the J call may be wrong. Germline CDR1 and CDR2: SGHTA and FQGTGA. The CDR3 has 15 residues. As DNA, the CDR3 is TGTGCCAGCAGCCCGGGGACCAGCCCCCTCTACGAGCAGTACTTC. Translation gives CASSPGTSPLYEQYF.

This clonotype has a single count. Since a much larger clone is just one base distant, this may be a read error. The rearrangement uses TRBV28 and TRBJ2-4; 15 positions agree with TRBD2. The CDR3 has 14 amino acids. J gave up 8 bases and V 7 bases, and 3 bases lay outside the gene matches. Germline V gene data show CDR1 as MDHEN and CDR2 as SYDVKM. The CDR3 here is CASKRTSGRDIQYF. CDR3 sequence (DNA): TGTGCCAGCAAACGGACTAGCGGGAGGGACATTCAGTACTTC. Drawing the rest from reference TRBV28 and TRBJ2-4, the complete variable domain is DVKVTQSSRYLVKRTGEKVFLECVQDMDHENMFWYRQDPGLGLRLIYFSYDVKMKEKGDIPEGYSVSREKKERFSLILESASTNQTSMYLCASKRTSGRDIQYFGAGTRLSVL.

This rearrangement joins TRBV10-3 to TRBJ2-7, with 10 bases aligning to TRBD1. The CDR3 is made up of 17 amino acids. After removal of 0 bases from V and 5 bases from J, the junction contained 10 bases not matched to a gene. CDR1 ENHRY and CDR2 SYGVKD come from the germline V gene. This chain's CDR3 is CAISESREDRGVHEQYF. In DNA form, the CDR3 reads TGTGCCATCAGTGAGTCGCGGGAGGACAGGGGGGTTCACGAGCAGTACTTC.

Remarks on this clonotype: At one boundary the junction diverges from the germline segment, which might be a read error. The chain carries TRBV7-6 and TRBJ1-1; D remains ambiguous. Germline V gives CDR1 SGHVS, CDR2 FNYEAQ. CDR3 size: 15 residues. The CDR3 loop reads CVSSRRRTGDTEAFF. The CDR3 region has the DNA TGTGTCAGCAGCCGTAGACGGACGGGTGACACTGAAGCTTTCTTT.

Many counts were recorded for this clonotype. The chain employs TRBV10-3 and TRBJ2-5; D remains unclear. The germline V gene has CDR1 ENHRY and CDR2 SYGVKD. Trimming stripped 4 bases from V and 5 bases from J, with 8 bases between. The CDR3 is made up of 12 amino acids. CDR3 amino acids: CAISADRETQYF. The DNA of the CDR3 is TGTGCCATCAGTGCCGACCGGGAGACCCAGTACTTC.

The chain recombines TRBV2 with TRBJ2-1; no reliable D call. V was clipped by 1 base and J by 4 bases, with 8 bases between them. The germline gives CDR1 SNHLY, CDR2 FYNNEI. The CDR3 contains 14 residues. In nucleotides, the CDR3 is TGTGCCAGCAGTGAAGGCTCCCTATACAATGAGCAGTTCTTC. Protein: CASSEGSLYNEQFF. The variable domain in full, with the rest retrieved from reference TRBV2 and TRBJ2-1, is EPEVTQTPSHQVTQMGQEVILRCVPISNHLYFYWYRQILGQKVEFLVSFYNNEISEKSEIFDDQFSVERPDGSNFTLKIRSTKLEDSAMYFCASSEGSLYNEQFFGPGTRLTVL.

This chain connects TRBV6-4 to TRBJ2-5; D call uncertain. The ends were cut back, 2 bases at V and 5 bases at J, with 15 bases in the middle. The CDR3 is 15 residues long. Germline loops: CDR1 MRHNA, CDR2 SNTAGT. In DNA, the CDR3 is TGTGCCAGCAGTGACGCTGTAACCCGGTCTGAGACCCAGTACTTC. It yields the protein CASSDAVTRSETQYF.

Turning to this clonotype: A much larger clone is a single base away; this may be a read error. This chain links TRBV29-1 with TRBJ2-7, with 10 bases matching TRBD2. The CDR3 extends over 15 amino acids. Germline loops: CDR1 SQVTM, CDR2 ANQGSEA. V gave up 7 bases and J gave up 2 bases; unmatched junction bases: 11. In nucleotides, the CDR3 is TGCAGCGCGGGTTCGCTAGCGGGGGCCGCCTACGAGCAGTACTTC. It encodes CSAGSLAGAAYEQYF.

This sequence joins TRBV5-1 and TRBJ2-5; 10 bases align to TRBD2. The CDR3 consists of 16 residues. Trimming took 3 bases from V and 5 from J; bases not matched to a gene: 10. The germline CDR1 and CDR2 sequences are SGHRS and YFSETQ. The CDR3, as DNA: TGCGCCAGCAGCTCAGGGACTAGCGCGGACCTTGAGACCCAGTACTTC. Its translation: CASSSGTSADLETQYF. Together with reference TRBV5-1 and TRBJ2-5, the CDR3 gives the full variable domain: KAGVTQTPRYLIKTRGQQVTLSCSPISGHRSVSWYQQTPGQGLQFLFEYFSETQRNKGNFPGRFSGRQFSNSRSEMNVSTLELGDSALYLCASSSGTSADLETQYFGPGTRLLVL.

This chain uses TRBV5-5 with TRBJ2-3; no definite D call. V was pared by 1 base and J by 3 bases, with 12 bases between. CDR1 SGHKS and CDR2 YYEKEE come from the germline V gene (reference sequence). CDR3 length equals 15 residues. The DNA for the CDR3 is TGTGCCAGCAGCTTGTTATACGTCTTGACAGATACGCAGTATTTT. It translates to CASSLLYVLTDTQYF.

The rearrangement links TRBV7-2 to TRBJ2-3; a possible D gene is TRBD1 (6 bases). The CDR3 loop spans 14 amino acids. Trimming stripped 6 bases from V and 5 bases from J, with 15 bases between. CDR1 and CDR2 from the germline V gene are SGHTA and FQGNSA. CDR3 coding DNA: TGTGCCAGCAGTGTCCGCCAGGGGATAGATACGCAGTATTTT. Translating gives CASSVRQGIDTQYF.

The V call is TRBV5-1, the J call TRBJ2-3; perhaps TRBD1 as D (5 bases). Germline-derived CDR1 and CDR2 are SGHRS and YFSETQ. This CDR3 is 14 amino acids long. V dropped 6 bases and J dropped 2 bases, with 13 bases sitting between them. The CDR3 sequence: CASNEGAYTDTQYF. DNA of the CDR3: TGCGCCAGCAATGAAGGGGCCTACACAGATACGCAGTATTTT.

The sample holds a few counts of this clonotype. J is TRBJ2-5 and V is TRBV7-9; the D call may be TRBD1 or TRBD2 (5 bases each). Looked up from germline, CDR1 is SEHNR and CDR2 is FQNEAQ (reference sequence). The CDR3 is 13 amino acids. CDR3 sequence reads: CAGTGQSQETQYF. The CDR3 region has the DNA TGTGCGGGAACGGGGCAGAGCCAAGAGACCCAGTACTTC.

The rearrangement uses TRBV5-1 and TRBJ2-3, with D possibly matching TRBD2 (5 bases). The germline CDR1 and CDR2 sequences are SGHRS and YFSETQ. This CDR3 has 15 amino acids. Between the trimmed V and J ends, which lost 5 bases and 3 bases, there was a span of 16 bases. The DNA of the CDR3 is TGCGCCAGCAGACTCCCCAGCGGAGGTACAGATACGCAGTATTTT. It yields the protein CASRLPSGGTDTQYF.

The chain couples TRBV13 to TRBJ2-1, with a tentative D call TRBD1 (6 bases). The V and J ends lost 8 bases and 0 bases respectively, with 11 bases between them. The CDR3 has 14 amino acids. Germline V gene lookup returns CDR1 PRHDT and CDR2 FYEKMQ (reference sequence). This CDR3 is CASAPGHSYNEQFF. DNA for the CDR3: TGTGCCAGCGCCCCGGGACACTCCTACAATGAGCAGTTCTTC.

CDR3: CASSQEWQGLSYEQYF. For the CDR3, the DNA is TGTGCCAGCAGCCAAGAATGGCAGGGCCTGTCCTACGAGCAGTACTTC. V usage is TRBV3-1 and J usage is TRBJ2-7; tentative D call: TRBD1 (5 bases). Germline V CDR1 and CDR2: LGHDT, YNNKEL (reference sequence). This CDR3 comprises 16 residues. V was clipped by 0 bases and J by 1 base, with 13 bases between them.

This clonotype was detected only a few times. The chain joins TRBV28 to TRBJ2-7; 12 nucleotides align to TRBD2. This CDR3 is built from 16 residues. After removal of 6 bases from V and 3 bases from J, the junction contained 9 bases not matched to a gene. The germline CDR1 and CDR2 sequences are MDHEN and SYDVKM. The CDR3 region is CASSPSSGRARYEQYF. CDR3 in DNA: TGTGCCAGCAGCCCGTCTAGCGGGAGGGCCCGCTACGAGCAGTACTTC.

This clonotype was found many times. The gene calls are TRBV7-9 and TRBJ2-7, with 12 nucleotides matching TRBD2. The V segment lost 4 bases and the J segment 4 bases; nucleotides outside the gene matches: 8. CDR1 and CDR2 (germline): SEHNR, FQNEAQ (reference sequence). The CDR3 consists of 16 residues. The CDR3 region is CASSSSLTSGSYEQYF. Here the CDR3 DNA reads TGTGCCAGCAGCTCATCCTTGACTAGCGGGAGTTACGAGCAGTACTTC.

In this sample, this clonotype turned up a few times. The J gene is TRBJ1-2, the V gene TRBV25-1; D gene ambiguous. Germline lookup yields CDR1 MGHDK and CDR2 SYGVNS. V dropped 5 bases and J dropped 5 bases, with 6 bases sitting between them. This CDR3 contains 11 residues. DNA for the CDR3: TGTGCCAGCAGTTCTACATATGGCTACACCTTC. This sequence encodes CASSSTYGYTF.